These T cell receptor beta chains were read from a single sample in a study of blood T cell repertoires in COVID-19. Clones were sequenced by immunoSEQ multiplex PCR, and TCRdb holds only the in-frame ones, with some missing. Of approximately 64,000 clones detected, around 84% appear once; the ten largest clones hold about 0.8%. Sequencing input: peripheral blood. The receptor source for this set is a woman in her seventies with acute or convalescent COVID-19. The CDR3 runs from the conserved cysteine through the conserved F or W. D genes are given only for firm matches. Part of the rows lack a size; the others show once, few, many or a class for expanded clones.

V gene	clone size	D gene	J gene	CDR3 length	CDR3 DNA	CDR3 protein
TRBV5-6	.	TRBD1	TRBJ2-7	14	TGTGCCAGCAGCTTCGGACAGGGAAACTACGAGCAGTACTTC	CASSFGQGNYEQYF
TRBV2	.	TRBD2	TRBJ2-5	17	TGTGCCAGCAGAAAAGGGACTAGCGGGGGTTCATTGGAGACCCAGTACTTC	CASRKGTSGGSLETQYF
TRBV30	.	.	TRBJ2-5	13	TGTGCCTGGAGTGTAGGGGGCCAAGAGACCCAGTACTTC	CAWSVGGQETQYF
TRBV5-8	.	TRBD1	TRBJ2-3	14	TGTGCCAGCGCCGCCCGACAGGGGGAAGATACGCAGTATTTT	CASAARQGEDTQYF
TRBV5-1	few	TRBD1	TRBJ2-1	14	TGCGCCAGCAGTTCGACAGGGACCTACAATGAGCAGTTCTTC	CASSSTGTYNEQFF
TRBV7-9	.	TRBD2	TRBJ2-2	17	TGTGCCAGCGCACCCCCCGGGACTAGCGGGGGAAGGGGGGAGCTGTTTTTT	CASAPPGTSGGRGELFF
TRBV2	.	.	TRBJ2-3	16	TGTGCCAGCAGTGGGGCTAGCCCAACTAATCCAGATACGCAGTATTTT	CASSGASPTNPDTQYF
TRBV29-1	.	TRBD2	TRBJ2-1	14	TGCAGCGCAGGTCAGGGGCTAGCGGGACTTGAGCAGTTCTTC	CSAGQGLAGLEQFF
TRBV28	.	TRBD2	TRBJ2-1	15	TGTGCCAGCAGTTCTACTAGCGAAGCCTACAATGAGCAGTTCTTC	CASSSTSEAYNEQFF
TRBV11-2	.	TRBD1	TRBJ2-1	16	TGTGCCAGCAGCTTCAGAACCGGGACAGGCATGAGTGGGCAGTTCTTC	CASSFRTGTGMSGQFF
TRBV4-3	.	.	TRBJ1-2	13	TGCGCCAGCAGCCAAGCCGTGAACTATGGCTACACCTTC	CASSQAVNYGYTF